Described below is a single TCR beta chain sequence and its context. With 3 bases removed from V and 5 bases from J, the gap between germline ends came to 11 bases. CDR3 size: 14 residues. Germline loops: CDR1 SEHNR, CDR2 FQNEAQ (reference sequence). This sample stems from a study of blood T cell repertoires in COVID-19. Clones were read by immunoSEQ multiplex PCR, and TCRdb kept only the in-frame ones, dropping some. The repertoire holds under 450,000 clones, with 75% to 90% as singletons. This TCR came from a woman between 45 and 65 years old who had recovered from COVID-19. Material for sequencing was PBMCs or T cells enriched from blood (not recorded which). The chain uses TRBV7-9 and TRBJ1-5, with D perhaps TRBD1 (6 bases). CDR3 sequence (DNA): TGTGCCAGCAGCTTTGGACAGCAAGATCAGCCCCAGCATTTT. Protein product: CASSFGQQDQPQHF.